The 4 T cell receptor beta chains below were found in one sample sequenced in a study of graft-versus-host responses after intestinal transplantation. Repertoires were generated with immunoSEQ multiplex PCR, while TCRdb's copy carries only in-frame clones and drops some. The sample lists over 70,000 clones; roughly 87% were seen once. These receptors lack a known antigen. The source material was unstimulated CD8+ T cells sorted from spleen or lymph node cells, sampled before intestinal transplant. Every receptor here comes from a human donor who received an intestinal transplant.

As regards this clone: A junction boundary mismatches the germline segment, possibly from a read error. The chain couples TRBV19 to TRBJ2-4; TRBD1 matches 7 bases. The length of the CDR3 is 20 residues. CDR1 and CDR2 from the germline V gene are LNHDA and SQIVND (reference sequence). The CDR3 sequence is CASSIDPRQNFDARGLISWF. Here the CDR3 DNA reads TGTGCCAGTAGTATAGACCCCCGACAGAACTTCGACGCTAGGGGGCTAATATCCTGGTTC.

V gene TRBV6-1 combines with J gene TRBJ1-1; TRBD1 aligns across 9 bases. Germline V gene lookup returns CDR1 MNHNS and CDR2 SASEGT. With V trimmed by 4 bases and J by 6 bases, 6 bases remained unmatched. This CDR3 comprises 14 residues. CDR3: CASSGTGGWAEAFF. The CDR3 DNA is TGTGCCAGCAGTGGTACAGGGGGCTGGGCTGAAGCTTTCTTT.

This rearrangement joins TRBV4-1 to TRBJ2-3; 9 bases are shared with TRBD2. J gave up 5 bases and V 1 base, and 16 bases lay outside the gene matches. The CDR3 consists of 19 residues. Germline V gene sequence: CDR1 MGHRA, CDR2 YSYEKL. The CDR3 is CASSQVNFISGSEQDTQYF. Here the CDR3 DNA reads TGCGCCAGCAGCCAAGTTAATTTCATTAGCGGGAGTGAGCAAGATACGCAGTATTTT.

V usage is TRBV7-9 and J usage is TRBJ2-3; D is possibly TRBD2 (5 bases). Germline V gene data show CDR1 as SEHNR and CDR2 as FQNEAQ (reference sequence). V lost 7 bases and J 6 bases, leaving 11 bases between the germline ends. The CDR3 extends over 12 amino acids. This CDR3 reads CASIGPSDTQYF. CDR3 DNA: TGTGCCAGCATTGGGCCTAGCGATACGCAGTATTTT. The variable domain in full, completed from reference TRBV7-9 and TRBJ2-3, reads DTGVSQNPRHKITKRGQNVTFRCDPISEHNRLYWYRQTLGQGPEFLTYFQNEAQLEKSRLLSDRFSAERPKGSFSTLEIQRTEQGDSAMYLCASIGPSDTQYFGPGTRLTVL.